The 5 T cell receptor beta chains below were found in one sample sequenced in a study of blood T cells in healthy people across ages. A second about 6 to 11 cycle PCR used barcoded and J-beta primers. TCRdb used MiXCR to reprocess the 5' RACE reads, holding one entry per CDR3 protein. The sample records about 600,000 distinct CDR3 sequences, 40% to 55% being singletons. The sequencing sample was made of blood. Receptors were obtained from a man at least 80 years old in good health.

This clonotype has a handful of counts. CDR3 coding DNA: TGTGCCAGCTTGCCTACAGGGGCCTCTGGGGCCAACGTCCTGACTTTC. Protein sequence: CASLPTGASGANVLTF. The chain combines TRBV25-1 with TRBJ2-6; 7 positions agree with TRBD1. J gave up 0 bases and V 8 bases, and 7 bases lay outside the gene matches. The CDR3 runs 16 residues. CDR1 is MGHDK, CDR2 SYGVNS, per germline.

The chain uses TRBV27 and TRBJ1-1; D remains unclear. Looked up from germline, CDR1 is MNHEY and CDR2 is SMNVEV (reference sequence). The CDR3 spans 13 residues. Trimming left V 5 bases short and J 7 bases short, with 14 bases between. In DNA, the CDR3 is TGTGCCAGCAGTGCGCGACCCGGAGTTGAAGCTTTCTTT. Residues: CASSARPGVEAFF.

There are a few counts of this clonotype. V and J are TRBV20-1 and TRBJ2-1; D is ambiguous. This CDR3 comprises 13 residues. The germline V gene has CDR1 DFQATT and CDR2 SNEGSKA (reference sequence). V was trimmed by 1 base and J by 9 bases, leaving 13 bases between them. The CDR3 protein is CSARVALVGEQFF. The CDR3 DNA is TGCAGTGCTAGAGTCGCCCTAGTGGGTGAGCAGTTCTTC.

This clonotype was seen at least ten times. The chain combines TRBV12-3 or TRBV12-4 with TRBJ2-1, with 8 bases fitting TRBD2. V lost 7 bases and J lost 1; bases outside the gene matches: 3. CDR3 length: 14 amino acids. The CDR3 here is CASILAGSYNEQFF. The CDR3 DNA reads TGTGCCAGCATCTTAGCGGGATCCTACAATGAGCAGTTCTTC.

V gene TRBV5-1 combines with J gene TRBJ2-7; D could derive from TRBD1 or TRBD2 (5 bases each). Germline V lookup: CDR1 SGHRS, CDR2 YFSETQ. CDR3 length equals 14 residues. V shed 4 bases and J shed 4 bases, with 15 bases lying between them. In nucleotides, the CDR3 is TGCGCCAGCAGCAGGGACGGGGAGAGATACGAGCAGTACTTC. As protein: CASSRDGERYEQYF.